Each of the 25 T cell receptor beta chains below was sequenced from the same sample in a study of post-analysis software for immune sequencing data. Findings and limits, study-wide: Patients had higher frequencies than controls of about 5 TRBV segments, including TRBV5-6, TRBV5-1 and TRBV20-1.

Unique-molecular-identifier-tagged TCR beta cDNA libraries were used. In TCRdb, the PCR reads were re-called with MiXCR into one record per CDR3 protein. This sample has around 500,000 distinct CDR3 sequences; approximately 31% occur once, and the top ten carry 4.5% to 7.5%. Their specific antigens are unknown. Sequenced sample: blood. These receptors were collected from a girl under 18 with multiple sclerosis.

This chain uses TRBV5-1 with TRBJ1-2; perhaps TRBD1 as D (5 bases). V dropped 4 bases and J dropped 0 bases, with 19 bases sitting between them. The V gene's germline CDR1 is SGHRS and CDR2 YFSETQ. The CDR3 contains 17 residues. CDR3 nucleotides: TGCGCCAGCAGCCGCGACGGACAACCGTTAGCTAACTATGGCTACACCTTC. Translated, it gives CASSRDGQPLANYGYTF.

The rearrangement links TRBV5-1 to TRBJ2-3; tentatively, D is TRBD2 (5 bases). Germline values: CDR1 SGHRS, CDR2 YFSETQ. The CDR3 is 18 residues long. V gave up 0 bases and J gave up 0 bases, with 17 bases separating them. The CDR3 region is CASSLGRSSRTSTDTQYF. CDR3 DNA sequence: TGCGCCAGCAGCTTGGGTAGGTCTAGCAGGACTAGCACAGATACGCAGTATTTT.

The chain carries TRBV7-8 and TRBJ2-7; tentatively, D is TRBD2 (6 bases). V dropped 2 bases and J dropped 10 bases, with 15 bases sitting between them. The CDR3 extends over 13 amino acids. Germline V CDR1 and CDR2: SGHVS, FQNEAQ. The CDR3: CASSLPREEPQYF. The CDR3 region has the DNA TGTGCCAGCAGCTTACCCAGGGAGGAGCCCCAGTACTTC.

This clonotype occurred a few times. The chain recombines TRBV10-2 with TRBJ2-2, with 10 bases that match TRBD2. Germline loops: CDR1 WSHSY, CDR2 SAAADI. The ends lost 7 bases at V and 5 bases at J; junction bases unmatched: 7. The CDR3 length is 15 residues. The CDR3 region is CASTSLAGATGELFF. Here the CDR3 DNA reads TGCGCCAGCACTTCCCTAGCGGGGGCTACCGGGGAGCTGTTTTTT.

This chain uses TRBV5-1 with TRBJ2-1; 10 bases line up with TRBD1. The CDR3 is 18 amino acids. CDR1 SGHRS and CDR2 YFSETQ come from the germline V gene. With 2 bases clipped from V and 6 bases from J, the junction kept 14 bases outside the gene matches. This chain's CDR3 is CASSFAPTGGGISNEQFF. The CDR3 coding sequence is TGCGCCAGCAGCTTTGCCCCGACAGGGGGCGGCATAAGCAATGAGCAGTTCTTC. Variable domain in full (rest from reference TRBV5-1 and TRBJ2-1): KAGVTQTPRYLIKTRGQQVTLSCSPISGHRSVSWYQQTPGQGLQFLFEYFSETQRNKGNFPGRFSGRQFSNSRSEMNVSTLELGDSALYLCASSFAPTGGGISNEQFFGPGTRLTVL.

J is TRBJ1-5 and V is TRBV20-1; D possibly corresponds to TRBD1 (5 bases). The CDR3 loop spans 15 amino acids. CDR1 is DFQATT and CDR2 is SNEGSKA in the germline V gene (reference sequence). Trimming pared 0 bases from V and 4 bases from J, leaving 13 bases between. CDR3 loop: CSAREWGYGNQPQHF. The CDR3, as DNA: TGCAGTGCTAGAGAATGGGGGTACGGGAATCAGCCCCAGCATTTT.

The chain recombines TRBV2 with TRBJ2-5, with 7 positions matching TRBD1. The CDR3 is 13 amino acids. V shed 8 bases, J shed 2 bases, and the junction held 5 bases outside the gene matches. The germline V gene has CDR1 SNHLY and CDR2 FYNNEI. The CDR3 protein is CASYRGPQETQYF. The CDR3, as DNA: TGTGCCAGCTACAGGGGTCCACAAGAGACCCAGTACTTC.

The V call is TRBV2, the J call TRBJ1-1; 9 nucleotides match TRBD1. Per germline, CDR1 SNHLY and CDR2 FYNNEI. CDR3 length: 13 residues. The CDR3 reads CVTRRDRDTEAFF. CDR3 in DNA: TGTGTCACCCGTCGGGACAGGGACACTGAAGCTTTCTTT.

J is TRBJ1-6 and V is TRBV6-5; D is unresolved. Trimming stripped 0 bases from V and 7 bases from J, with 7 bases between. There are 14 residues in the CDR3. The germline gives CDR1 MNHEY, CDR2 SVGAGI. The CDR3 DNA reads TGTGCCAGCAGTTACTCGACTGGAAATTCACCCCTCCACTTT. Translation gives CASSYSTGNSPLHF.

V gene TRBV5-1 combines with J gene TRBJ2-3, with 8 bases lining up with TRBD2. Germline CDR1 reads SGHRS; CDR2 reads YFSETQ. The CDR3 has 15 amino acids. Trimming at V came to 7 bases and at J to 0 bases, leaving 7 bases not matched to a gene. This chain's CDR3 is CASAPGGASTDTQYF. In DNA form, the CDR3 reads TGCGCCAGCGCACCCGGGGGGGCAAGCACAGATACGCAGTATTTT.

This rearrangement joins TRBV18 to TRBJ1-1; no clear D gene. The V and J ends lost 0 bases and 4 bases respectively, with 24 bases between them. The CDR3 extends over 19 amino acids. Germline loops: CDR1 KGHSH, CDR2 LQKENI. The CDR3 region is CASSPPGMLLRTTSTEAFF. The CDR3 DNA sequence: TGTGCCAGCTCACCACCGGGCATGCTGTTAAGGACGACCTCCACTGAAGCTTTCTTT.

This clonotype was seen more than once but under ten times. The CDR3 protein is CASSQEPGPSNGYTF. DNA for the CDR3: TGTGCCAGCAGCCAAGAGCCGGGGCCCTCCAATGGCTACACCTTC. The V gene is TRBV14, the J gene TRBJ1-2; possibly TRBD1 for D (5 bases). Germline V gene sequence: CDR1 SGHDN, CDR2 FVKESK. V was trimmed by 0 bases and J by 6 bases, leaving 14 bases between them. CDR3 length: 15 residues.

The chain employs TRBV7-9 and TRBJ2-5, with D perhaps TRBD1 or TRBD2 (5 bases each). V was pared by 4 bases and J by 1 base, with 16 bases between. Germline V gives CDR1 SEHNR, CDR2 FQNEAQ (reference sequence). This CDR3 has 16 residues. The CDR3 DNA follows: TGTGCCAGCAGCTCTGTGGGGGTAGAAGCCCAAGAGACCCAGTACTTC. It codes for CASSSVGVEAQETQYF.

This clonotype was found a few times. V is TRBV6-5 and J is TRBJ2-4; D gene uncertain. CDR3 length: 14 amino acids. Trimming removed 0 bases from V and 2 bases from J, with 5 bases in between. Germline CDR1 is MNHEY and CDR2 is SVGAGI. The CDR3 DNA sequence: TGTGCCAGCAGTTACTCGGGATCCAAAAACATTCAGTACTTC. This translates into CASSYSGSKNIQYF.

V and J are TRBV20-1 and TRBJ2-4, with 9 bases matching TRBD2. The J call may be incorrect, as the DNA end agrees better with TRBJ2-7. The CDR3 is made up of 14 amino acids. Germline assignment: CDR1 DFQATT and CDR2 SNEGSKA (reference sequence). CDR3 region: CSAQESGGSGEQYF. Here the CDR3 DNA reads TGCAGTGCACAAGAGAGCGGGGGGAGCGGCGAGCAGTACTTC.

About this clonotype: A much larger clonotype is one base distant, so this may be a read error. This sequence joins TRBV20-1 and TRBJ2-3; 9 nucleotides line up with TRBD2. The ends lost 3 bases at V and 7 bases at J; junction bases unmatched: 11. Looked up from germline, CDR1 is DFQATT and CDR2 is SNEGSKA (reference sequence). The CDR3 has 15 amino acids. For the CDR3, the DNA is TGCAGTGCTAGTTCGCGGGAGGGCCTTATTAATACGCAGTATTTT. Translation gives CSASSREGLINTQYF.

This clonotype was counted between two and nine times. The chain links TRBV6-6 to TRBJ2-1; tentative D call: TRBD1 (6 bases). CDR1 and CDR2 from the germline V gene are MNHNY and SVGAGI (reference sequence). Trimming left V 6 bases short and J 8 bases short, with 11 bases between. This CDR3 region has 12 residues. The CDR3 DNA reads as TGTGCCAGCAGAGGGGGTTATGATGAGCAGTTCTTC. Protein sequence: CASRGGYDEQFF.

This clonotype was counted a few times. The chain couples TRBV29-1 to TRBJ2-3, with D perhaps given as TRBD1 or TRBD2 (5 bases each). The germline gives CDR1 SQVTM, CDR2 ANQGSEA. V lost 7 bases, J lost 6 bases, and 8 bases lay in between. The CDR3 is 10 amino acids. CDR3 sequence: CSGGLDTQYF. Here the CDR3 DNA reads TGCAGCGGGGGGTTGGATACGCAGTATTTT.

The chain combines TRBV29-1 with TRBJ2-2; 11 bases are shared with TRBD1. Per germline, CDR1 SQVTM and CDR2 ANQGSEA. J lost 5 bases, V lost 3 bases, and 8 bases had no gene match. The length of the CDR3 is 16 residues. CDR3 protein: CSVDPGTGGRTGELFF. CDR3 bases: TGCAGCGTTGACCCCGGGACAGGGGGTCGGACCGGGGAGCTGTTTTTT.

The chain carries TRBV6-6 and TRBJ2-4; D is unresolved. CDR3 length: 15 residues. Germline loops: CDR1 MNHNY, CDR2 SVGAGI (reference sequence). The germline V and J ends were trimmed by 4 bases and 5 bases, with 15 bases remaining between them. CDR3 sequence reads: CASSSPLQVQNIQYF. CDR3 in DNA: TGTGCCAGCAGTTCTCCCCTCCAGGTTCAAAACATTCAGTACTTC.

The chain couples TRBV5-1 to TRBJ2-7, with a weak D call TRBD2 (8 bases). Germline V gene lookup returns CDR1 SGHRS and CDR2 YFSETQ. This CDR3 spans 14 amino acids. V was clipped by 4 bases and J by 2 bases, with 13 bases between them. CDR3 in amino acids: CASSREGQPYEQYF. CDR3 DNA: TGCGCCAGCAGCCGGGAGGGACAGCCCTACGAGCAGTACTTC.

J is TRBJ1-1 and V is TRBV10-3; D unclear. Germline CDR1 ENHRY, CDR2 SYGVKD. This CDR3 has 14 residues. V shed 6 bases and J shed 1 base, with 12 bases lying between them. The CDR3 region has the DNA TGTGCCATCAGCGAGATCTCGGGGAACACTGAAGCTTTCTTT. Protein sequence: CAISEISGNTEAFF.

This clonotype has just a few counts. The V and J genes are TRBV27 and TRBJ2-1; D possibly corresponds to TRBD1 (5 bases). This CDR3 has 15 amino acids. CDR1 is MNHEY, CDR2 SMNVEV, per germline (reference sequence). Trimming shortened V by 2 bases and J by 5 bases, and 13 bases separated the two germline ends. CDR3 sequence (DNA): TGTGCCAGCAGTTTAAGCCAGGGTTCTGACAATGAGCAGTTCTTC. It is translated as CASSLSQGSDNEQFF.

This clonotype has a handful of counts. The chain carries TRBV6-5 and TRBJ2-5; TRBD2 agrees at 8 bases. CDR1 and CDR2 (germline): MNHEY, SVGAGI. The CDR3 has 16 residues. J was trimmed by 5 bases and V by 6 bases; bases with no gene match: 14. The CDR3 protein is CASRNSFRGGLETQYF. CDR3 nucleotide sequence: TGTGCCAGCAGAAACTCCTTTCGGGGGGGCTTGGAGACCCAGTACTTC.

This clonotype was counted at least ten times. This chain connects TRBV11-2 to TRBJ2-5; TRBD1 agrees at 7 bases. The V segment lost 5 bases and the J segment 3 bases; nucleotides outside the gene matches: 9. The germline V gene has CDR1 SGHAT and CDR2 FQNNGV. The CDR3 totals 15 residues. The CDR3 here is CASSRAGGSEETQYF. CDR3 nucleotide sequence: TGTGCCAGCAGCCGCGCAGGGGGATCAGAAGAGACCCAGTACTTC.